Reported below is one T cell receptor beta chain. This sample is drawn from a study of shared clonotypes between healthy human individuals. Repertoires were generated with immunoSEQ multiplex PCR, while TCRdb's copy carries only in-frame clones and drops some. The sample lists 2 million to 2.5 million clones; more than 85% were seen once. Naive CD8 cells lacked CD45RO and underwent positive selection for CCR7, leaving out terminally differentiated effector memory CD45RA+ cells. The CDR3 is 17 residues long. The germline V gene has CDR1 SSHAT and CDR2 FNYEAQ (reference sequence). The junction had 17 bases not matched to a gene; V was cut back by 5 bases and J by 9 bases.

The origin of this receptor is a man between 18 and 29 years old in good health. Some clones in this sample may be carry-over from other donors' samples. Sequenced material: naive CD8+ T cells from PBMCs. This rearrangement joins TRBV7-7 to TRBJ2-1, with 9 bases identical to TRBD2. CDR3 protein: CASSPTVTSGQDSEQFF. The CDR3, as DNA: TGTGCCAGCAGCCCCACTGTGACTAGCGGCCAAGATAGTGAGCAGTTCTTC.